The 22 T cell receptor beta chains given below trace back to one sample, sequenced in a study of identical twins. Each CDR3 protein is one row after TCRdb ran MiXCR on the 5' RACE reads. The sample lists 650,000 to 800,000 distinct CDR3 sequences; less than 10% were seen once. The data also belong to a second study, concerning yellow fever vaccine responses in identical twins.

The sequenced sample was PBMCs. These receptors all come from a woman under 30 in good health.

This clonotype was found a few times. The genes are TRBV15 and TRBJ2-7; 13 nucleotides match TRBD2. The germline V gene encodes CDR1 LNHNV and CDR2 YYDKDF (reference sequence). The CDR3 spans 15 residues. The ends lost 5 bases at V and 3 bases at J; junction bases unmatched: 4. CDR3 sequence reads: CATSGGLAGDYEQYF. The CDR3 DNA reads as TGTGCCACCAGCGGAGGACTAGCGGGAGACTACGAGCAGTACTTC.

This clonotype appeared many times. The chain carries TRBV29-1 and TRBJ1-1; D perhaps matches TRBD1 (6 bases). The CDR3 spans 15 residues. Germline loops: CDR1 SQVTM, CDR2 ANQGSEA. V was pared by 7 bases and J by 7 bases, with 25 bases between. Written as DNA, the CDR3 is TGCAGCGCCCTTGAGGGAGGGGGGAGAACTGGTGAAGCTTTCTTT. It encodes CSALEGGGRTGEAFF.

In its sample, this clonotype was seen many times. The chain carries TRBV5-6 and TRBJ2-1, with 10 nucleotides matching TRBD2. With V trimmed by 7 bases and J by 5 bases, 6 bases remained unmatched. The CDR3 totals 14 residues. Germline CDR1 SGHDT, CDR2 YYEEEE. The DNA of the CDR3 is TGTGCCAGCCAGACTAGCGGGCTGAACAATGAGCAGTTCTTC. It encodes CASQTSGLNNEQFF.

The gene calls are TRBV6-5 and TRBJ2-7; no reliable D call. There are 13 residues in the CDR3. Between the trimmed V and J ends, which lost 0 bases and 5 bases, there was a span of 8 bases. Germline lookup yields CDR1 MNHEY and CDR2 SVGAGI. The CDR3 DNA sequence: TGTGCCAGCAGTTACTCGTACTCGGACGAGCAGTACTTC. Its protein is CASSYSYSDEQYF.

This clonotype turned up a few times. The V gene is TRBV4-3, the J gene TRBJ2-3; 8 bases agree with TRBD1. CDR3 size: 17 residues. J gave up 0 bases and V 3 bases, and 8 bases lay outside the gene matches. Germline-derived CDR1 and CDR2 are LGHNA and YSLEER. The CDR3 DNA reads as TGCGCCAGCAGCCAGGAAGGACAGGGATTGAGCACAGATACGCAGTATTTT. Translating it yields CASSQEGQGLSTDTQYF.

V is TRBV6-5 and J is TRBJ1-1; D remains ambiguous. The germline V gene encodes CDR1 MNHEY and CDR2 SVGAGI. V was pared by 4 bases and J by 1 base, with 10 bases between. The CDR3 spans 14 residues. CDR3 coding DNA: TGTGCCAGCAGTTGTAAGGGAGCGAACACTGAAGCTTTCTTT. It encodes CASSCKGANTEAFF.

In this sample, this clonotype turned up a few times. The rearrangement uses TRBV27 and TRBJ2-1; D is ambiguous. This CDR3 is built from 13 residues. Trimming left V 5 bases short and J 7 bases short, with 12 bases between. The V gene's germline CDR1 is MNHEY and CDR2 SMNVEV (reference sequence). The CDR3: CASSHKHGNEQFF. CDR3 coding DNA: TGTGCCAGCAGTCATAAACACGGGAATGAGCAGTTCTTC.

The genes are TRBV5-1 and TRBJ2-6; 7 bases agree with TRBD1. Germline CDR1 reads SGHRS; CDR2 reads YFSETQ. The trim removed 3 bases at V and 1 base at J, leaving 19 bases unmatched. CDR3 length: 21 amino acids. The CDR3 region has the DNA TGCGCCAGCAGCTCCGGGGTAGAGACAGGGATGTTGTCTTCTGGGGCCAACGTCCTGACTTTC. Protein sequence: CASSSGVETGMLSSGANVLTF.

With regard to this clonotype: One base away lies a much larger clone, so this may be a sequencing read error. The chain joins TRBV10-3 to TRBJ1-5; D is ambiguous. The CDR3 has 13 residues. The V end lost 3 bases, the J end lost 0 bases, and 3 bases lay between the germline ends. Germline CDR1 is ENHRY and CDR2 is SYGVKD. The CDR3 nucleotides are TGTGCCATCAGTGATTATAGCAATCAGCCCCAGCATTTT. As protein: CAISDYSNQPQHF.

The chain is built from TRBV24-1 and TRBJ2-3; TRBD1 aligns across 8 bases. Germline lookup yields CDR1 KGHDR and CDR2 SFDVKD. V shed 4 bases and J 5 bases; nucleotides not matched to a gene: 13. The CDR3 is 17 residues long. This CDR3 reads CATSEPRQGLVGDTQYF. In DNA, the CDR3 is TGTGCCACCAGTGAACCAAGACAGGGGTTAGTTGGAGATACGCAGTATTTT.

A remark on this clonotype: Possible read error: a much larger clone is one base away. The V gene is TRBV4-1, the J gene TRBJ2-2; D gene unclear. This CDR3 is built from 15 residues. Germline CDR1 is MGHRA and CDR2 is YSYEKL. Trimming stripped 8 bases from V and 0 bases from J, with 13 bases between. CDR3 residues: CASRRQRTNTGELFF. As DNA, the CDR3 is TGCGCCAGCCGTCGACAAAGGACGAACACCGGGGAGCTGTTTTTT.

The chain carries TRBV4-3 and TRBJ2-1; D perhaps matches TRBD2 (6 bases). CDR3 length equals 13 residues. In germline, CDR1 is LGHNA, CDR2 YSLEER. V lost 2 bases and J 8 bases, leaving 10 bases between the germline ends. This CDR3 is CASSQPRGDEQFF. In DNA, the CDR3 is TGCGCCAGCAGCCAACCGCGCGGGGATGAGCAGTTCTTC.

This clonotype was seen at least ten times. V usage is TRBV12-3 or TRBV12-4 and J usage is TRBJ2-4; perhaps TRBD2 as D (7 bases). The CDR3 totals 15 residues. Between the trimmed V and J ends, which lost 5 bases and 2 bases, there was a span of 13 bases. CDR3 in amino acids: CASSLSGTTKNIQYF. CDR3 bases: TGTGCCAGCAGTCTAAGCGGGACAACCAAAAACATTCAGTACTTC.

This clonotype was seen ten or more times. The V gene is TRBV5-5, the J gene TRBJ2-1; no clear D gene. Germline V lookup: CDR1 SGHKS, CDR2 YYEKEE (reference sequence). The CDR3 consists of 15 residues. V was clipped by 0 bases and J by 4 bases, with 11 bases between them. DNA for the CDR3: TGTGCCAGCAGCTTGGGAGGTCAGATATACAATGAGCAGTTCTTC. This sequence encodes CASSLGGQIYNEQFF.

This clonotype has a count of ten or more. This chain uses TRBV11-2 with TRBJ2-3, with TRBD2 identical over 9 bases. V dropped 8 bases and J dropped 1; count of bases not matched to a gene: 4. The germline V gene has CDR1 SGHAT and CDR2 FQNNGV. The CDR3 has 14 amino acids. The CDR3 bases are TGTGCCAGCGGGAGACTAGCGGGCACAGATACGCAGTATTTT. Translation gives CASGRLAGTDTQYF.

At least ten counts were recorded for this clonotype. The chain recombines TRBV5-1 with TRBJ1-1; TRBD1 agrees at 9 bases. CDR1 and CDR2 (germline): SGHRS, YFSETQ. The CDR3 loop spans 15 amino acids. With V trimmed by 3 bases and J by 1 base, 4 bases remained unmatched. In DNA form, the CDR3 reads TGCGCCAGCAGCTCGGGACAGGGAACGAACACTGAAGCTTTCTTT. Translation: CASSSGQGTNTEAFF. Combining the CDR3 with reference TRBV5-1 and TRBJ1-1 gives the whole variable domain KAGVTQTPRYLIKTRGQQVTLSCSPISGHRSVSWYQQTPGQGLQFLFEYFSETQRNKGNFPGRFSGRQFSNSRSEMNVSTLELGDSALYLCASSSGQGTNTEAFFGQGTRLTVV.

In its sample, this clonotype was seen many times. The chain uses TRBV9 and TRBJ2-7; possible D gene TRBD1, 6 bases. Deletions cut 4 bases from V and 4 bases from J, with 12 bases between. CDR3 size: 13 residues. Germline CDR1 and CDR2: SGDLS and YYNGEE. CDR3 sequence: CASSFRGEYEQYF. The CDR3 DNA reads as TGTGCCAGCAGCTTCAGGGGAGAATACGAGCAGTACTTC.

The chain uses TRBV10-3 and TRBJ2-7; 10 positions agree with TRBD1. J gave up 5 bases and V 4 bases, and 8 bases lay outside the gene matches. Germline lookup yields CDR1 ENHRY and CDR2 SYGVKD. This CDR3 contains 15 residues. The CDR3: CAISGSGTGEHEQYF. The CDR3, as DNA: TGTGCCATCAGTGGTTCCGGGACAGGGGAACACGAGCAGTACTTC.

This clonotype turned up a few times. This chain joins TRBV7-8 and TRBJ2-3, with 12 bases identical to TRBD1. V lost 4 bases, J lost 5 bases, and 4 bases stayed unmatched. Germline V gene sequence: CDR1 SGHVS, CDR2 FQNEAQ. The CDR3 runs 15 residues. CDR3 bases: TGTGCCAGCAGCTGGGACAGGGGGCCTCAAGATACGCAGTATTTT. Translated: CASSWDRGPQDTQYF.

This clonotype was detected a few times. The rearrangement uses TRBV28 and TRBJ2-2, with D tentatively TRBD2 (6 bases). This CDR3 region has 15 residues. Germline CDR1 and CDR2: MDHEN and SYDVKM. V gave up 4 bases and J gave up 4 bases, with 13 bases separating them. Here the CDR3 DNA reads TGTGCCAGCAGTTCAAGAGGGAGGACCACCGGGGAGCTGTTTTTT. As protein: CASSSRGRTTGELFF.

This clonotype was detected only a few times. This chain connects TRBV19 to TRBJ2-3; 8 nucleotides line up with TRBD2. CDR1 and CDR2 (germline): LNHDA, SQIVND (reference sequence). This CDR3 region has 15 residues. V was clipped by 4 bases and J by 3 bases; unmatched bases: 6. The CDR3 region has the DNA TGTGCCAGTAGTAAAGTGCCGGGGGGGACAGATACGCAGTATTTT. This sequence encodes CASSKVPGGTDTQYF.

This clonotype was seen repeatedly, ten times or more. The V and J genes are TRBV29-1 and TRBJ2-3, with D tentatively TRBD2 (5 bases). The germline V gene encodes CDR1 SQVTM and CDR2 ANQGSEA. V lost 2 bases, J lost 2 bases, and 11 bases lay in between. This CDR3 spans 14 amino acids. CDR3 bases: TGCAGCGTTGAATTGGCCGGGGACACAGATACGCAGTATTTT. Its translation is CSVELAGDTDTQYF.